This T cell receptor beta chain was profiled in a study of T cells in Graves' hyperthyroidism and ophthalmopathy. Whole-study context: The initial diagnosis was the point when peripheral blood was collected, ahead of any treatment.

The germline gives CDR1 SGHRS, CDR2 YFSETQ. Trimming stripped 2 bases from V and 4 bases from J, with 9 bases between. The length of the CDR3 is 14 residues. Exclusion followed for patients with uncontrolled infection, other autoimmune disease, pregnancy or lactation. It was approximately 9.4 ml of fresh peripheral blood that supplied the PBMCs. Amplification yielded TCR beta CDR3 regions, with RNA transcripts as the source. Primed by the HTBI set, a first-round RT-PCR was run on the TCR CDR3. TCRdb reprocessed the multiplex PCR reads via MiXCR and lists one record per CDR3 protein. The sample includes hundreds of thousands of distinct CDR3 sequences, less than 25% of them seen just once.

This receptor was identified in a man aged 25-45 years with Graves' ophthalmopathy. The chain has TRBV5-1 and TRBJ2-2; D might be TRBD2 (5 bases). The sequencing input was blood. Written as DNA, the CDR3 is TGCGCCAGCAGCTTCCAGGCGGGCACCGGGGAGCTGTTTTTT. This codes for CASSFQAGTGELFF.